This record concerns one T cell receptor (beta chain) sequence. Antigen specificity is unknown. As processed by the authors: ImmunoSEQ sequences covered only the junction and lacked quality scores; filtering therefore differed. TCRdb's table, derived via immunoSEQ multiplex PCR, lists solely in-frame clones and lacks some. From that table come the V and J calls and clone size; the DNA was used to work out D and trimming. This sample has approximately 1.9 million clones, with just under 95% found just once. Naivety among CD8 cells was defined by CD45RO negativity and positive CCR7 selection, thereby excluding terminally differentiated effector memory CD45RA+ cells. Deletions cut 4 bases from V and 2 bases from J, with 21 bases between. The CDR3 runs 19 residues. The germline V gene has CDR1 SEHNR and CDR2 FQNEAQ (reference sequence). This sample is part of a study of shared clonotypes between healthy human individuals.

Overall study findings and caveats: Larger estimated richness was generally recorded for naive subsets relative to memory subsets.

Source material: naive CD8+ T cells from PBMCs. This receptor was obtained from a man aged 18 to 29 in good health. Some clones in this sample may be carry-over from other donors' samples. The chain recombines TRBV7-9 with TRBJ2-6; D uncertain. The DNA of the CDR3 is TGTGCCAGCAGCTCCCCCCAAAGACGAGCTTCCACTGGGGCCAACGTCCTGACTTTC. This translates into CASSSPQRRASTGANVLTF.